Below, 10 T cell receptor beta chains from the same sample are listed, as sequenced in a study of blood T cell repertoires in COVID-19. Libraries were prepared by immunoSEQ multiplex PCR; TCRdb keeps only in-frame clonotypes and omits some of them. The top ten hold 0.78% of the sample, which has about 200,000 clones, roughly 90% seen once. Material for sequencing was peripheral blood. The receptors come from a woman between 65 and 79 years old with acute or convalescent COVID-19.

The chain is built from TRBV5-1 and TRBJ2-2; no firm D call. This CDR3 contains 13 residues. Germline V CDR1 and CDR2: SGHRS, YFSETQ. Trimming took 4 bases from V and 1 from J, leaving 5 bases between them. Here the CDR3 DNA reads TGCGCCAGCAGCGTCGGGAACACCGGGGAGCTGTTTTTT. It codes for CASSVGNTGELFF. Drawing the rest from reference TRBV5-1 and TRBJ2-2, the complete variable domain is KAGVTQTPRYLIKTRGQQVTLSCSPISGHRSVSWYQQTPGQGLQFLFEYFSETQRNKGNFPGRFSGRQFSNSRSEMNVSTLELGDSALYLCASSVGNTGELFFGEGSRLTVL.

V is TRBV19 and J is TRBJ1-5; 8 nucleotides match TRBD1. CDR1 and CDR2 from the germline V gene are LNHDA and SQIVND (reference sequence). J gave up 7 bases and V 6 bases, and 14 bases lay outside the gene matches. This CDR3 has 16 amino acids. The CDR3 reads CASSLLGQGGDQPQHF. Here the CDR3 DNA reads TGTGCCAGTAGCCTACTCGGACAGGGAGGAGACCAGCCCCAGCATTTT. Based on the CDR3 plus reference TRBV19 and TRBJ1-5, the full variable domain is DGGITQSPKYLFRKEGQNVTLSCEQNLNHDAMYWYRQDPGQGLRLIYYSQIVNDFQKGDIAEGYSVSREKKESFPLTVTSAQKNPTAFYLCASSLLGQGGDQPQHFGDGTRLSIL.

As concerns this clone: The same CDR3 is also encoded by other DNA sequences in this sample. V gene TRBV5-4 combines with J gene TRBJ2-1, with 8 bases fitting TRBD1. The CDR3 totals 15 residues. J lost 0 bases, V lost 3 bases, and 2 bases had no gene match. Germline assignment: CDR1 SGHNT and CDR2 YYREEE (reference sequence). The CDR3 sequence is CASSSDRASYNEQFF. The CDR3, as DNA: TGTGCCAGCAGCTCGGACAGGGCCTCCTACAATGAGCAGTTCTTC. The full variable domain, rest sourced from reference TRBV5-4 and TRBJ2-1, is ETGVTQSPTHLIKTRGQQVTLRCSSQSGHNTVSWYQQALGQGPQFIFQYYREEENGRGNFPPRFSGLQFPNYSSELNVNALELDDSALYLCASSSDRASYNEQFFGPGTRLTVL.

The genes are TRBV29-1 and TRBJ2-5; no clear D gene. The CDR3 consists of 13 residues. Germline-derived CDR1 and CDR2 are SQVTM and ANQGSEA. V was trimmed by 0 bases and J by 5 bases, leaving 10 bases between them. The CDR3 DNA is TGCAGCGTTGAAGATAGGAGTTGGGAGACCCAGTACTTC. This sequence encodes CSVEDRSWETQYF. Full variable domain (remainder filled in from reference TRBV29-1 and TRBJ2-5): SAVISQKPSRDICQRGTSLTIQCQVDSQVTMMFWYRQQPGQSLTLIATANQGSEATYESGFVIDKFPISRPNLTFSTLTVSNMSPEDSSIYLCSVEDRSWETQYFGPGTRLLVL.

The chain is built from TRBV20-1 and TRBJ1-1, with D maybe TRBD1 (6 bases). Germline lookup yields CDR1 DFQATT and CDR2 SNEGSKA (reference sequence). Trimming stripped 3 bases from V and 8 bases from J, with 10 bases between. There are 11 residues in the CDR3. The DNA of the CDR3 is TGCAGTGCTAGCCCAGGGGCAGAAGCTTTCTTT. It encodes CSASPGAEAFF.

A few counts support this clone. The CDR3, as DNA: TGTGCCACCAGCAGATTTAACGGACGGGGGGCCGGGGCCAAAAACATTCAGTACTTC. Translated, it gives CATSRFNGRGAGAKNIQYF. The J gene is TRBJ2-4, the V gene TRBV15, with TRBD2 as a possible D gene (7 bases). Trimming removed 2 bases at V and 1 base at J, with 21 bases between. This CDR3 is 19 amino acids long. In germline, CDR1 is LNHNV, CDR2 YYDKDF (reference sequence).

The chain couples TRBV7-9 to TRBJ1-1, with a weak D call TRBD1 (6 bases). CDR3 length equals 15 residues. V shed 2 bases and J shed 3 bases, with 13 bases lying between them. Germline-derived CDR1 and CDR2 are SEHNR and FQNEAQ (reference sequence). CDR3 sequence: CASSLSGGLDTEAFF. CDR3 nucleotide sequence: TGTGCCAGCAGCTTATCGGGGGGCCTTGACACTGAAGCTTTCTTT.

This clone appeared once. The chain carries TRBV28 and TRBJ2-5; possible D gene TRBD2, 6 bases. Trimming left V 8 bases short and J 5 bases short, with 9 bases between. This CDR3 spans 11 amino acids. Germline-derived CDR1 and CDR2 are MDHEN and SYDVKM. CDR3 sequence: CASFGGETQYF. The CDR3 region has the DNA TGTGCCAGCTTCGGAGGGGAGACCCAGTACTTC.

The chain employs TRBV19 and TRBJ1-1; D is unclear. Germline V gene data show CDR1 as LNHDA and CDR2 as SQIVND (reference sequence). Trimming removed 4 bases at V and 11 bases at J, with 17 bases between. CDR3 length equals 13 residues. CDR3 residues: CASSKGGVSVAFF. DNA for the CDR3: TGTGCCAGTAGTAAGGGCGGGGTGTCAGTGGCTTTCTTT.

The gene calls are TRBV3-1 (or the pseudogene TRBV3-2) and TRBJ2-3, with D maybe TRBD2 (6 bases). CDR1 LGHDT and CDR2 YNNKEL come from the germline V gene (reference sequence). This CDR3 is built from 15 residues. The V end lost 0 bases, the J end lost 9 bases, and 16 bases lay between the germline ends. As DNA, the CDR3 is TGTGCCAGCAGCCAAGATATACTAGTTGGAGGGACGCAGTATTTT. It specifies CASSQDILVGGTQYF.